The rows below give T cell receptor beta chains drawn from one sample of a study of neurological immune-mediated disorders. TCRdb redid the calling of the 5' RACE reads with MiXCR, one entry per CDR3 protein. The sample carries tens of thousands of distinct CDR3 sequences, under 4.5% recorded once. Specimen: PBMCs. These TCRs come from a woman aged 45-65 years with multiple sclerosis. Each CDR3 is given with its conserved first and last residue. Fields, in order: clone size, D gene, J gene, V gene, CDR3 DNA, CDR3 protein. A D gene is named only where the DNA matches it firmly. Clone size is given for some rows only: seen once, a few or many times, or a class if the clone is expanded.

clone size: many; D gene: TRBD1; J gene: TRBJ2-1; V gene: TRBV12-3/TRBV12-4; CDR3 DNA: TGTGCCAGCAGCCACAAAATACAGGGGAGTGAGCAGTTCTTC; CDR3 protein: CASSHKIQGSEQFF
clone size: many; D gene: .; J gene: TRBJ2-1; V gene: TRBV20-1; CDR3 DNA: TGCAGTGCTAGTCTGGGGTCCCACAATGAGCAGTTCTTC; CDR3 protein: CSASLGSHNEQFF
clone size: many; D gene: TRBD1; J gene: TRBJ1-1; V gene: TRBV12-3/TRBV12-4; CDR3 DNA: TGTGCCAGCAGTTCAGACAGGGGAGGTGAAGCTTTCTTT; CDR3 protein: CASSSDRGGEAFF
clone size: many; D gene: .; J gene: TRBJ2-5; V gene: TRBV7-7; CDR3 DNA: TGTGCTAGCAGCCACAGGGCCGGAGAGACCCAGTACTTC; CDR3 protein: CASSHRAGETQYF
clone size: many; D gene: .; J gene: TRBJ2-2; V gene: TRBV4-1; CDR3 DNA: TGCGCCAGCAGCCAAGAAATGGGGCGCGAGACCGGGGAGCTGTTTTTT; CDR3 protein: CASSQEMGRETGELFF
clone size: many; D gene: TRBD2; J gene: TRBJ2-3; V gene: TRBV5-5; CDR3 DNA: TGTGCCAGCAGCTTGAACATACTAGCGGGTAGCACAGATACGCAGTATTTT; CDR3 protein: CASSLNILAGSTDTQYF
clone size: many; D gene: TRBD1; J gene: TRBJ1-1; V gene: TRBV5-1; CDR3 DNA: TGCGCCAGCAGCTCAGGGACAGGGCTGTACAAGAACACTGAAGCTTTCTTT; CDR3 protein: CASSSGTGLYKNTEAFF
clone size: few; D gene: .; J gene: TRBJ2-7; V gene: TRBV27; CDR3 DNA: TGTGCCAGCAGTAGGGGTACGGGGTACTCCTACGAGCAGTACTTC; CDR3 protein: CASSRGTGYSYEQYF
clone size: many; D gene: .; J gene: TRBJ2-1; V gene: TRBV5-1; CDR3 DNA: TGCGCCAGCGAATCTGGGACACAGACGTACAATGAGCAGTTCTTC; CDR3 protein: CASESGTQTYNEQFF
clone size: many; D gene: TRBD1; J gene: TRBJ1-5; V gene: TRBV20-1; CDR3 DNA: TGCAGTGCATCGCTGGGGACAGGGGGCTTGAATAGCAATCAGCCCCAGCATTTT; CDR3 protein: CSASLGTGGLNSNQPQHF
clone size: many; D gene: TRBD2; J gene: TRBJ2-1; V gene: TRBV20-1; CDR3 DNA: TGCAGTGCAAGCAAAGGGGCTAGCGGGGGGGCAAGTGAGCAGTTCTTC; CDR3 protein: CSASKGASGGASEQFF
clone size: many; D gene: .; J gene: TRBJ2-5; V gene: TRBV13; CDR3 DNA: TGTGCCAGCAGCTCAACAACCTGGATGGAGACCCAGTACTTC; CDR3 protein: CASSSTTWMETQYF
clone size: many; D gene: .; J gene: TRBJ2-7; V gene: TRBV20-1; CDR3 DNA: TGCAGTGCTCTCGAGGCGGGGAGTTCCTACGAGCAGTACTTC; CDR3 protein: CSALEAGSSYEQYF
clone size: many; D gene: TRBD2; J gene: TRBJ2-5; V gene: TRBV7-3; CDR3 DNA: TGTGCCAGCAGCTTAACGAGCGGGAGTAGGGAGACCCAGTACTTC; CDR3 protein: CASSLTSGSRETQYF
clone size: many; D gene: .; J gene: TRBJ1-4; V gene: TRBV28; CDR3 DNA: TGTGCCAGCAGATCCTTTAGTCGAAAACTGTTTTTT; CDR3 protein: CASRSFSRKLFF
clone size: many; D gene: .; J gene: TRBJ2-5; V gene: TRBV9; CDR3 DNA: TGTGCCAGCAGCACACGACTAGATCAAGAGACCCAGTACTTC; CDR3 protein: CASSTRLDQETQYF
clone size: many; D gene: .; J gene: TRBJ1-3; V gene: TRBV20-1; CDR3 DNA: TGCAGTGCTGTTCCTCCATCCCTCCCAGGACACACCATATATTTT; CDR3 protein: CSAVPPSLPGHTIYF
clone size: .; D gene: TRBD1; J gene: TRBJ2-1; V gene: TRBV11-2; CDR3 DNA: TGTGCCAGCAGCCCGATAGGGACAGGTTCCGGTGAGCAGTTCTTC; CDR3 protein: CASSPIGTGSGEQFF
clone size: many; D gene: TRBD2; J gene: TRBJ2-3; V gene: TRBV6-5; CDR3 DNA: TGTGCCAGCAGCCCACGTGGAGCGGGGTACACCACAGATACGCAGTATTTT; CDR3 protein: CASSPRGAGYTTDTQYF
clone size: many; D gene: .; J gene: TRBJ1-2; V gene: TRBV20-1; CDR3 DNA: TGCAGTGCTAGCGAGGGGCATGGCTACACCTTC; CDR3 protein: CSASEGHGYTF
clone size: many; D gene: TRBD2; J gene: TRBJ2-5; V gene: TRBV7-9; CDR3 DNA: TGTGCCAGCAGCTTAGCCGTTTCGACTAGCGGGGGGAAGACCCAGTACTTC; CDR3 protein: CASSLAVSTSGGKTQYF
clone size: many; D gene: .; J gene: TRBJ2-3; V gene: TRBV7-9; CDR3 DNA: TGTGCCAGCAGCTTAGCTGCAGATATCACAGATACGCAGTATTTT; CDR3 protein: CASSLAADITDTQYF
clone size: many; D gene: .; J gene: TRBJ1-1; V gene: TRBV7-9; CDR3 DNA: TGTGCCAGCAGCTTCAGGAAGACTGAAGCTTTCTTT; CDR3 protein: CASSFRKTEAFF
clone size: many; D gene: .; J gene: TRBJ2-5; V gene: TRBV6-5; CDR3 DNA: TGTGCCAGCAGACGACTAGGAGGTGGCCAAGAGACCCAGTACTTC; CDR3 protein: CASRRLGGGQETQYF
clone size: many; D gene: .; J gene: TRBJ2-7; V gene: TRBV19; CDR3 DNA: TGTGCCAGTAGTCCAATGACAGGTAGGCACGAGCAGTACTTC; CDR3 protein: CASSPMTGRHEQYF
clone size: medium-sized; D gene: .; J gene: TRBJ1-6; V gene: TRBV29-1; CDR3 DNA: TGCAGCGTGAAACTGCAGGGCTCACCCCTCCACTTT; CDR3 protein: CSVKLQGSPLHF
clone size: many; D gene: .; J gene: TRBJ1-5; V gene: TRBV7-9; CDR3 DNA: TGTGCCAGCAGCTTAGCGTACCAGCCCCAGCATTTT; CDR3 protein: CASSLAYQPQHF
clone size: many; D gene: .; J gene: TRBJ2-2; V gene: TRBV12-5; CDR3 DNA: TGTGCTAGTGCTCGGGCGGACGGGGAGCTGTTTTTT; CDR3 protein: CASARADGELFF
clone size: many; D gene: TRBD1; J gene: TRBJ2-3; V gene: TRBV7-2; CDR3 DNA: TGTGCCAGCAGCACTGGGACAGGGGGAAGGACAGATACGCAGTATTTT; CDR3 protein: CASSTGTGGRTDTQYF
clone size: many; D gene: .; J gene: TRBJ1-2; V gene: TRBV20-1; CDR3 DNA: TGCAGTGCTAGAGATCCGGGAGGCTATGGCTACACCTTC; CDR3 protein: CSARDPGGYGYTF
clone size: many; D gene: .; J gene: TRBJ1-5; V gene: TRBV12-3/TRBV12-4; CDR3 DNA: TGTGCCAGCACCCCGGGGGGGTATCAGCCCCAGCATTTT; CDR3 protein: CASTPGGYQPQHF
clone size: many; D gene: TRBD2; J gene: TRBJ2-5; V gene: TRBV7-3; CDR3 DNA: TGTGCCAGCAGCTTAACGGGACTACGAGAGACCCAGTACTTC; CDR3 protein: CASSLTGLRETQYF
clone size: many; D gene: TRBD2; J gene: TRBJ2-3; V gene: TRBV10-3; CDR3 DNA: TGTGCCATCAGTGGCTCACCCGGGACTAGCGGGGGTAGCACAGATACGCAGTATTTT; CDR3 protein: CAISGSPGTSGGSTDTQYF
clone size: many; D gene: .; J gene: TRBJ1-5; V gene: TRBV12-3/TRBV12-4; CDR3 DNA: TGTGCCAGCAGTAGGTCTACGGTCAATCAGCCCCAGCATTTT; CDR3 protein: CASSRSTVNQPQHF
clone size: many; D gene: .; J gene: TRBJ1-2; V gene: TRBV29-1; CDR3 DNA: TGCAGCGTTGAGCCCACCCGCAATATTCTATATGGCTACACCTTC; CDR3 protein: CSVEPTRNILYGYTF
clone size: many; D gene: .; J gene: TRBJ1-1; V gene: TRBV20-1; CDR3 DNA: TGCAGTGCTAGTAGATCTGCGTCACCTGAAGCTTTCTTT; CDR3 protein: CSASRSASPEAFF
clone size: many; D gene: TRBD1; J gene: TRBJ2-2; V gene: TRBV12-3/TRBV12-4; CDR3 DNA: TGTGCCAGCAGGGGACAGGGAGGGACCGGGGAGCTGTTTTTT; CDR3 protein: CASRGQGGTGELFF
clone size: many; D gene: .; J gene: TRBJ1-1; V gene: TRBV12-3/TRBV12-4; CDR3 DNA: TGTGCCAGCAGTTTACAGCTATTGAACACTGAAGCTTTCTTT; CDR3 protein: CASSLQLLNTEAFF
clone size: many; D gene: .; J gene: TRBJ2-5; V gene: TRBV7-9; CDR3 DNA: TGTGCCAGCAGCTCCCGGTCGGGTGCGGAGACCCAGTACTTC; CDR3 protein: CASSSRSGAETQYF
clone size: many; D gene: TRBD2; J gene: TRBJ2-7; V gene: TRBV7-2; CDR3 DNA: TGTGCCAGCACCCTGCATAGCGGGGGCCAGTACTTC; CDR3 protein: CASTLHSGGQYF
clone size: .; D gene: TRBD1; J gene: TRBJ1-1; V gene: TRBV9; CDR3 DNA: TGTGCCAGCAGCTCCGGGACAGGGGACACTGAAGCTTTCTTT; CDR3 protein: CASSSGTGDTEAFF
clone size: many; D gene: .; J gene: TRBJ2-7; V gene: TRBV6-2/TRBV6-3; CDR3 DNA: TGTGCCAGCAGCCCCAACAGTTACTACGAGCAGTACTTC; CDR3 protein: CASSPNSYYEQYF
clone size: many; D gene: TRBD2; J gene: TRBJ2-1; V gene: TRBV5-1; CDR3 DNA: TGCGCCAGCAGCTGGAGCGGGGGGGCCTTCGATGAGCAGTTCTTC; CDR3 protein: CASSWSGGAFDEQFF
clone size: many; D gene: .; J gene: TRBJ2-7; V gene: TRBV15; CDR3 DNA: TGTGCCACCAGCAGAGATGTCCTTGTCGGGGGCTCCTACGAGCAGTACTTC; CDR3 protein: CATSRDVLVGGSYEQYF
clone size: many; D gene: TRBD1; J gene: TRBJ1-3; V gene: TRBV4-3; CDR3 DNA: TGCGCCAGCAGCCAAGCCCCACAGGGGGCGCAGGGAAACACCATATATTTT; CDR3 protein: CASSQAPQGAQGNTIYF
clone size: many; D gene: .; J gene: TRBJ2-1; V gene: TRBV14; CDR3 DNA: TGTGCCAGCAGCCTAGCCGGGCCCTACAATGAGCAGTTCTTC; CDR3 protein: CASSLAGPYNEQFF
clone size: many; D gene: .; J gene: TRBJ2-7; V gene: TRBV6-2/TRBV6-3; CDR3 DNA: TGTGCCAGCAGCTCACACCAGGGGATTTACGAGCAGTACTTC; CDR3 protein: CASSSHQGIYEQYF